Below are 26 T cell receptor beta chains sequenced from a single sample in a study of cytomegalovirus exposure and HLA in healthy donors. Primers for the PCR totalled 60 Vbeta and 13 Jbeta. Data came from immunoSEQ multiplex PCR; TCRdb stores just in-frame clones and leaves some out. Here the sample spans roughly 160,000 clones, about four fifths being singletons. Sequences were obtained from PBMCs. All receptors derive from a boy under 10 years old in good health and CMV-seronegative.

The CDR3 DNA reads TGTGCTAGTGGTTTGGTAAGAGGAGGACTGCTATCCTACGAGCAGTACTTC. This sequence encodes CASGLVRGGLLSYEQYF. The chain has TRBV12-5 and TRBJ2-7; D possibly corresponds to TRBD2 (5 bases). V lost 0 bases to trimming and J lost 1 base, with 16 bases between them. The CDR3 is 17 amino acids. Looked up from germline, CDR1 is LGHNT and CDR2 is FRNRAP.

CDR3 protein: CASSSRTGVDYGYTF. As DNA, the CDR3 is TGTGCCAGCAGTTCACGGACAGGTGTCGACTATGGCTACACCTTC. The chain uses TRBV2 and TRBJ1-2; 7 positions match TRBD1. This CDR3 comprises 15 residues. Germline V gives CDR1 SNHLY, CDR2 FYNNEI. The trim removed 5 bases at V and 3 bases at J, leaving 9 bases unmatched.

V gene TRBV2 combines with J gene TRBJ1-3; D gene uncertain. The CDR3 covers 20 residues. From germline, CDR1 is SNHLY and CDR2 FYNNEI. Trimming took 8 bases from V and 2 from J, leaving 31 bases between them. The CDR3 nucleotides are TGTGCCAGCGGATATGCCCTTCGGTCGCCTGCGGGGAGGGCTGGAAACACCATATATTTT. Protein: CASGYALRSPAGRAGNTIYF.

The V and J genes are TRBV9 and TRBJ2-1, with 7 bases identical to TRBD2. This CDR3 is 16 amino acids long. Germline V CDR1 and CDR2: SGDLS, YYNGEE. Germline trimming cut 1 base from V and 9 bases from J; bases unmatched to any gene: 13. The CDR3 sequence: CASSVSRSGISVEQFF. The CDR3 DNA reads TGTGCCAGCAGCGTATCCCGAAGCGGGATTAGTGTTGAGCAGTTCTTC.

This clone was seen only once. The V gene is TRBV27, the J gene TRBJ2-7, with D unclear. Germline loops: CDR1 MNHEY, CDR2 SMNVEV (reference sequence). V was clipped by 5 bases and J by 4 bases, with 24 bases between them. This CDR3 is 17 amino acids long. Here the CDR3 DNA reads TGTGCCAGCAGTCTCGCCCAAGGTGTAACTACCGTTTACGAGCAGTACTTC. This translates into CASSLAQGVTTVYEQYF.

V usage is TRBV7-2 and J usage is TRBJ2-3; D unresolved. Germline V gene data show CDR1 as SGHTA and CDR2 as FQGNSA. Trimming removed 5 bases from V and 0 bases from J, with 3 bases in between. The CDR3 totals 12 residues. The CDR3 reads CASSVSTDTQYF. The CDR3 DNA reads as TGTGCCAGCAGCGTAAGCACAGATACGCAGTATTTT.

This chain uses TRBV6-1 with TRBJ2-3; 8 bases line up with TRBD1. This CDR3 region has 13 residues. The J segment lost 4 bases and the V segment lost 10 bases, leaving 7 bases of the junction unmatched. Germline V gives CDR1 MNHNS, CDR2 SASEGT. The CDR3 loop is CATKDRAPDTQYF. The CDR3 bases are TGTGCCACCAAGGACAGGGCGCCAGATACGCAGTATTTT.

This clone was detected once. The chain carries TRBV6-5 and TRBJ2-7; 9 positions agree with TRBD2. Per germline, CDR1 MNHEY and CDR2 SVGAGI. V trimming: 2 bases; J trimming: 9 bases; junction bases outside the gene matches: 8. The CDR3 contains 14 residues. CDR3 region: CASSYGVAGDGQYF. The CDR3 region has the DNA TGTGCCAGCAGTTACGGGGTAGCGGGAGATGGGCAGTACTTC.

The chain links TRBV2 to TRBJ1-2, with 9 bases aligning to TRBD1. J gave up 5 bases and V 6 bases, and 1 base lay outside the gene matches. The CDR3 loop spans 12 amino acids. Per germline, CDR1 SNHLY and CDR2 FYNNEI. Written as DNA, the CDR3 is TGTGCCAGCAGGGACAGGGGTTATGGCTACACCTTC. Its protein product is CASRDRGYGYTF.

The V call is TRBV6-5, the J call TRBJ1-2; D possibly corresponds to TRBD1 (5 bases). The germline V and J ends were trimmed by 7 bases and 2 bases, with 14 bases remaining between them. Germline V gene data show CDR1 as MNHEY and CDR2 as SVGAGI. The CDR3 has 14 residues. The CDR3 coding sequence is TGTGCCAGCACCCTGGGGGGGGTAAACTATGGCTACACCTTC. It translates to CASTLGGVNYGYTF.

V and J are TRBV19 and TRBJ1-2; possible D gene TRBD1, 5 bases. This CDR3 is built from 15 residues. The germline gives CDR1 LNHDA, CDR2 SQIVND (reference sequence). V lost 4 bases, J lost 2 bases, and 14 bases lay in between. The CDR3 nucleotides read TGTGCCAGTAGTACCGGAGCGGGGGGAAACTATGGCTACACCTTC. This translates into CASSTGAGGNYGYTF.

The CDR3 sequence: CASSSGHGTGGWETQYF. The CDR3 DNA follows: TGTGCCAGCAGTTCTGGACACGGGACAGGGGGTTGGGAGACCCAGTACTTC. J is TRBJ2-5 and V is TRBV28; 11 bases match TRBD1. The germline V gene encodes CDR1 MDHEN and CDR2 SYDVKM. The CDR3 contains 17 residues. The trim removed 4 bases at V and 5 bases at J, leaving 12 bases unmatched. Supplemented by reference TRBV28 and TRBJ2-5, the full variable domain reads DVKVTQSSRYLVKRTGEKVFLECVQDMDHENMFWYRQDPGLGLRLIYFSYDVKMKEKGDIPEGYSVSREKKERFSLILESASTNQTSMYLCASSSGHGTGGWETQYFGPGTRLLVL.

This clone appeared a single time. The chain uses TRBV28 and TRBJ2-4; a possible D gene is TRBD2 (6 bases). CDR3 size: 18 residues. Trimming shortened V by 2 bases and J by 2 bases, and 19 bases separated the two germline ends. Germline V gives CDR1 MDHEN, CDR2 SYDVKM. The CDR3: CASSLDYGGRDSKNIQYF. The CDR3 DNA is TGTGCCAGCAGTTTAGATTATGGTGGCAGGGACTCCAAAAACATTCAGTACTTC.

The V gene is TRBV2, the J gene TRBJ2-5; 12 positions agree with TRBD2. The CDR3 totals 15 residues. Germline loops: CDR1 SNHLY, CDR2 FYNNEI. The trim removed 7 bases at V and 5 bases at J, leaving 8 bases unmatched. The CDR3 DNA follows: TGTGCCAGCACGCTAGCGGGAGGGCCGGAGGAGACCCAGTACTTC. It is translated as CASTLAGGPEETQYF.

The chain employs TRBV11-1 and TRBJ2-1, with 9 bases fitting TRBD2. This CDR3 is built from 15 residues. The germline V gene has CDR1 SGHAT and CDR2 FQDESV (reference sequence). The V and J ends lost 7 bases and 10 bases, in that order; junction bases with no gene match: 14. CDR3 protein: CASNSRREGHQEQFF. The DNA for the CDR3 is TGTGCCAGCAACTCACGGCGGGAGGGCCATCAGGAGCAGTTCTTC.

This clone was observed a single time. The gene calls are TRBV19 and TRBJ2-3, with a possible D match to TRBD1 (5 bases). There are 12 residues in the CDR3. V lost 5 bases to trimming and J lost 8 bases, with 11 bases between them. The germline V gene has CDR1 LNHDA and CDR2 SQIVND (reference sequence). CDR3 bases: TGTGCCAGTAGTCCCAGACAGTTTACGCAGTATTTT. It specifies CASSPRQFTQYF.

This sequence joins TRBV28 and TRBJ2-7, with D perhaps TRBD2 (5 bases). Germline CDR1 reads MDHEN; CDR2 reads SYDVKM. The V and J ends lost 6 bases and 1 base respectively, with 13 bases between them. The CDR3 is made up of 14 amino acids. The CDR3 loop reads CASSSRGGSYEQYF. CDR3 nucleotides: TGTGCCAGCAGCTCCCGAGGCGGGTCCTACGAGCAGTACTTC.

The chain combines TRBV27 with TRBJ2-7, with 9 bases aligning to TRBD2. Losses at the gene ends were 0 bases for V and 2 bases for J; bases not matched to a gene: 5. Germline CDR1 and CDR2: MNHEY and SMNVEV (reference sequence). The CDR3 is 16 amino acids. In nucleotides, the CDR3 is TGTGCCAGCAGTTTATCAGCTAGCGGGACCCCCTACGAGCAGTACTTC. It translates to CASSLSASGTPYEQYF.

This clone is a singleton in its sample. The chain carries TRBV19 and TRBJ1-5; no clear D. CDR3 size: 13 residues. From germline, CDR1 is LNHDA and CDR2 SQIVND (reference sequence). With 4 bases removed from V and 11 bases from J, the gap between germline ends came to 15 bases. The CDR3: CASSKIPGKSQHF. In DNA form, the CDR3 reads TGTGCCAGTAGTAAAATCCCCGGGAAGTCCCAGCATTTT.

The rearrangement joins TRBV7-6 to TRBJ2-7; 10 nucleotides line up with TRBD1. CDR3 length: 15 amino acids. V trimming: 1 base; J trimming: 1 base; junction bases outside the gene matches: 1. The germline V gene encodes CDR1 SGHVS and CDR2 FNYEAQ. This CDR3 reads CASSLGTGGSYEQYF. The CDR3 DNA follows: TGTGCCAGCAGCTTAGGGACAGGGGGATCCTACGAGCAGTACTTC.

The V and J genes are TRBV2 and TRBJ1-1; 7 nucleotides agree with TRBD1. With V trimmed by 3 bases and J by 5 bases, 3 bases remained unmatched. The V gene's germline CDR1 is SNHLY and CDR2 FYNNEI. The CDR3 has 13 residues. The CDR3 spells CASSDPGGTEAFF. CDR3 nucleotide sequence: TGTGCCAGCAGTGATCCAGGGGGGACTGAAGCTTTCTTT.

This clone was observed a few times. The chain has TRBV2 and TRBJ1-4, with 7 nucleotides matching TRBD1. V was clipped by 8 bases and J by 4 bases; unmatched bases: 10. CDR1 SNHLY and CDR2 FYNNEI come from the germline V gene. The CDR3 covers 15 residues. The CDR3 loop reads CASHFLRDSNEKLFF. As DNA, the CDR3 is TGTGCCAGCCATTTCCTCCGGGACAGTAATGAAAAACTGTTTTTT.

The V and J genes are TRBV7-2 and TRBJ2-1, with a weak D call TRBD2 (5 bases). Germline CDR1 is SGHTA and CDR2 is FQGNSA. CDR3 length equals 16 residues. The V gene lost 1 base and the J gene lost 0 bases, with 10 bases spanning the gap. The CDR3 reads CASSLGRGSSYNEQFF. CDR3 coding DNA: TGTGCCAGCAGCTTAGGTCGAGGGAGCTCCTACAATGAGCAGTTCTTC.

The chain uses TRBV15 and TRBJ2-5, with a possible D match to TRBD1 (5 bases). This CDR3 comprises 14 residues. Trimming removed 2 bases at V and 5 bases at J, with 12 bases between. Per the germline V gene, CDR1 is LNHNV and CDR2 is YYDKDF (reference sequence). The CDR3 nucleotides read TGTGCCACCAGCAGATTAGGGGTTTCTGAGACCCAGTACTTC. This codes for CATSRLGVSETQYF.

V gene TRBV2 combines with J gene TRBJ1-4; 8 nucleotides line up with TRBD1. The CDR3 sequence is 15 residues long. The V gene's germline CDR1 is SNHLY and CDR2 FYNNEI. Germline trimming cut 6 bases from V and 6 bases from J; bases unmatched to any gene: 9. CDR3 in amino acids: CASRADRVRDEKLFF. CDR3 sequence (DNA): TGTGCCAGCAGGGCGGACAGGGTTCGAGATGAAAAACTGTTTTTT.

This chain uses TRBV5-6 with TRBJ2-1, with a tentative D call TRBD2 (5 bases). CDR3 length equals 17 residues. With 1 base removed from V and 1 base from J, the gap between germline ends came to 15 bases. Germline assignment: CDR1 SGHDT and CDR2 YYEEEE. The CDR3 region is CASSLWWPAESYNEQFF. The DNA for the CDR3 is TGTGCCAGCAGCTTGTGGTGGCCAGCGGAGTCCTACAATGAGCAGTTCTTC.